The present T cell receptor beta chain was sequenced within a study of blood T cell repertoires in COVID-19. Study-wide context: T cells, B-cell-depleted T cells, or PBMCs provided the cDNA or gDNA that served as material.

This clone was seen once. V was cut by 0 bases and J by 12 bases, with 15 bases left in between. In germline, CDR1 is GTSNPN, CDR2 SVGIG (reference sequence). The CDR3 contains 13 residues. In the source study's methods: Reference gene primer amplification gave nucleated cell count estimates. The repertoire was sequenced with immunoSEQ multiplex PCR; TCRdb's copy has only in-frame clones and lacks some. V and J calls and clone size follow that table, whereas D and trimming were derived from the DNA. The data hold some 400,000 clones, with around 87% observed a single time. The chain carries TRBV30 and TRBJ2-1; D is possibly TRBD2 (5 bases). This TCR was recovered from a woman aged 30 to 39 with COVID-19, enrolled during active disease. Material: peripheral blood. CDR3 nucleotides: TGTGCCTGGAGTGTACAAGAGGGAGCTCGGCAGTTCTTC. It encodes CAWSVQEGARQFF.